The clone carrying this T cell receptor (beta chain) showed up just once. Its antigen is undetermined. The data are from a study of CD8 T cells in Susac syndrome. Study-wide points: Individuals included in the TCR sequencing and HLA analysis were acknowledged by the study to be relatively few in number.

Sequencing targeted TCR beta in blood CD8+ and CD4+ T cells. Through negative isolation, CD4+ and CD8+ T cells were obtained, while TEMRA cells were enriched using FACS. RNA was extracted with the RNeasy kit, and a quantity of roughly 0.5 to 1 ug was reverse transcribed using random hexamers. The immunoSEQ assay covered 54 Vbeta and 13 Jbeta segments for CDR3. Using its own MiXCR run on the immunoSEQ multiplex PCR reads, TCRdb lists one record per CDR3 protein. The sample shows under 250,000 distinct CDR3 sequences, 80% to 95% of them seen only once. Trimming took 5 bases from V and 1 from J; bases not matched to a gene: 10. There are 17 residues in the CDR3. The germline V gene has CDR1 SGHTA and CDR2 FQGTGA.

This sequence joins TRBV7-3 and TRBJ2-1, with TRBD2 matching 8 bases. This TCR was recovered from a human donor with multiple sclerosis. Material for sequencing was CD4+ T cells from PBMCs. The CDR3 region is CASSPFTTSGSYNEQFF. The CDR3 bases are TGTGCCAGCAGCCCCTTCACCACTAGCGGTTCCTACAATGAGCAGTTCTTC.